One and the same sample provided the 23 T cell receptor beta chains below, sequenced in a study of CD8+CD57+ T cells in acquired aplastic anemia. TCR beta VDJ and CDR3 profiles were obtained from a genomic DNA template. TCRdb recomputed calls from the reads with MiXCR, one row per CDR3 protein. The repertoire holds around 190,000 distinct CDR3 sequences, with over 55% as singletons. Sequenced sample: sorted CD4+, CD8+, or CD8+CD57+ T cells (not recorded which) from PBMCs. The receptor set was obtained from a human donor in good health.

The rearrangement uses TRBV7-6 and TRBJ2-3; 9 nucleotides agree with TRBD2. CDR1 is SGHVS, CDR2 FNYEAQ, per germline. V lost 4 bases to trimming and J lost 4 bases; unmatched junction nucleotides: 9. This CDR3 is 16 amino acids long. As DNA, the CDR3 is TGTGCCAGCAGCTCCCGGTTAGCGGGGGCCGCAGATACGCAGTATTTT. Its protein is CASSSRLAGAADTQYF.

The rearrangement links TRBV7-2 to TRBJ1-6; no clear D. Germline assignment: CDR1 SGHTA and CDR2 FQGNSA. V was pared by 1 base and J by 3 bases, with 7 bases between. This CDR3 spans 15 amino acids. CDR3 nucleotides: TGTGCCAGCAGCTTAGACAGCCGCTATAATTCACCCCTCCACTTT. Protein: CASSLDSRYNSPLHF. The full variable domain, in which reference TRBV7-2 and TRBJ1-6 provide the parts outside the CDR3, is GAGVSQSPSNKVTEKGKDVELRCDPISGHTALYWYRQSLGQGLEFLIYFQGNSAPDKSGLPSDRFSAERTGGSVSTLTIQRTQQEDSAVYLCASSLDSRYNSPLHFGNGTRLTVT.

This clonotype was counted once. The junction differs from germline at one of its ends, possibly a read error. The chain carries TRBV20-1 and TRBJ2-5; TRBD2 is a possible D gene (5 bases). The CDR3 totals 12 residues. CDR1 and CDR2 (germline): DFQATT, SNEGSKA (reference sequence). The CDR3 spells CSAGVSEETQYF. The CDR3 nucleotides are TGCAGTGCTGGGGTGTCGGAGGAGACTCAGTACTTC.

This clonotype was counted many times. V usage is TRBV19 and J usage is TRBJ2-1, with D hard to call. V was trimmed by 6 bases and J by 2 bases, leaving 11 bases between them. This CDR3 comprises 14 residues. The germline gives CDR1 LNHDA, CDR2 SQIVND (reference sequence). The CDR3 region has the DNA TGTGCCAGTAGGATTGCGGATGCCTACAATGAGCAGTTCTTC. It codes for CASRIADAYNEQFF.

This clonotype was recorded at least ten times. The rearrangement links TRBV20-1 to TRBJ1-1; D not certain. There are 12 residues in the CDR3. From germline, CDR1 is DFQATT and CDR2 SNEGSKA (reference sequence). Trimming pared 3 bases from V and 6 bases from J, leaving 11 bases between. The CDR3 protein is CSARLNSPEAFF. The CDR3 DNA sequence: TGCAGTGCTAGGCTTAATAGCCCTGAAGCTTTCTTT.

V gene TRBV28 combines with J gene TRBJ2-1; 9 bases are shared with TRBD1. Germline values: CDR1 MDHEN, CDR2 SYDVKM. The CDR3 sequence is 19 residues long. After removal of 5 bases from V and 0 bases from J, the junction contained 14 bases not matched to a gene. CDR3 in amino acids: CASSTRDRERSSSYNEQFF. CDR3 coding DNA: TGTGCCAGCAGTACTAGGGACAGGGAAAGATCAAGCTCCTACAATGAGCAGTTCTTC.

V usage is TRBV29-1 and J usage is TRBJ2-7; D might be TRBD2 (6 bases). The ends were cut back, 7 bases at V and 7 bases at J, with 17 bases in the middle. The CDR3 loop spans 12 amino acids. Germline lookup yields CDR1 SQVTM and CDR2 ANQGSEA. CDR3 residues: CSAARDPEEQYF. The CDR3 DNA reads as TGCAGCGCAGCGCGGGACCCAGAGGAGCAGTACTTC.

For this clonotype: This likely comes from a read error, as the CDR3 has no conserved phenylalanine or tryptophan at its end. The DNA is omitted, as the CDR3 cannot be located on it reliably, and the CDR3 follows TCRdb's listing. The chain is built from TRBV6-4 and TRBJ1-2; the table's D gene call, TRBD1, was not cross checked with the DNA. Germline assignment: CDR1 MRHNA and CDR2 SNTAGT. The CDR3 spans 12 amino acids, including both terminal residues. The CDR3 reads CASIPLPTCLPI.

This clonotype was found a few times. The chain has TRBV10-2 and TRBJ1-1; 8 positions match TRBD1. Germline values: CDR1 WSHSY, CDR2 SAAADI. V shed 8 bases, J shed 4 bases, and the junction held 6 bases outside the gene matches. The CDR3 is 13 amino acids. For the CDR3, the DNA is TGCGCCAGCTCCGGACAGGGAGGCACTGAAGCTTTCTTT. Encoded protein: CASSGQGGTEAFF.

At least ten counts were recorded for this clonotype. The CDR3 sequence: CASSHPDRETNEKLFF. The CDR3 coding sequence is TGTGCCAGCAGCCACCCAGACAGGGAAACTAATGAAAAACTGTTTTTT. The chain joins TRBV7-6 to TRBJ1-4, with 7 positions matching TRBD1. The germline V gene has CDR1 SGHVS and CDR2 FNYEAQ. V lost 5 bases, J lost 1 base, and 7 bases stayed unmatched. There are 16 residues in the CDR3.

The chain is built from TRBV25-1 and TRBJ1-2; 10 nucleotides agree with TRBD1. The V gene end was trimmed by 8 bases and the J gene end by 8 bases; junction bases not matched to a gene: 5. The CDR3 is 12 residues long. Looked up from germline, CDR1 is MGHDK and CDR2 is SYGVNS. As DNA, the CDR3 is TGTGCCAGCCAAGACAGGGGGCCGGGCTACACCTTC. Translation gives CASQDRGPGYTF.

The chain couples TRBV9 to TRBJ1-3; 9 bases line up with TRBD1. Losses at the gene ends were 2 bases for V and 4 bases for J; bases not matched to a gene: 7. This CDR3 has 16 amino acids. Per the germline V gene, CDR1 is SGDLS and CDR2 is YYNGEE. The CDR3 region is CASSVGQGLVGNTIYF. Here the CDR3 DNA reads TGTGCCAGCAGCGTTGGACAGGGGCTCGTCGGAAACACCATATATTTT.

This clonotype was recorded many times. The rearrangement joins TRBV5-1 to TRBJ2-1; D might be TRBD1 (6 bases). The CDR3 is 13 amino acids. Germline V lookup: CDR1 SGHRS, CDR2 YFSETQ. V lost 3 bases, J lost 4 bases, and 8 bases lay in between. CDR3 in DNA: TGCGCCAGCAGCTCAGGGGCATACAATGAGCAGTTCTTC. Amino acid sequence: CASSSGAYNEQFF.

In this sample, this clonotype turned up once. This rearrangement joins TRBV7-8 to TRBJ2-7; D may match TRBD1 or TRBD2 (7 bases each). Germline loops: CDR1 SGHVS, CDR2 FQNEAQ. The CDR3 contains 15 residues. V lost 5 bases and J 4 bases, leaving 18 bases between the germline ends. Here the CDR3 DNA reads TGTGCCAGCAGCCCACCAGGGGGGGTTTGGTACGAGCAGTACTTC. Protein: CASSPPGGVWYEQYF. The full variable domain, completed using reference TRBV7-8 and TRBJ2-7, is GAGVSQSPRYKVAKRGQDVALRCDPISGHVSLFWYQQALGQGPEFLTYFQNEAQLDKSGLPSDRFFAERPEGSVSTLKIQRTQQEDSAVYLCASSPPGGVWYEQYFGPGTRLTVT.

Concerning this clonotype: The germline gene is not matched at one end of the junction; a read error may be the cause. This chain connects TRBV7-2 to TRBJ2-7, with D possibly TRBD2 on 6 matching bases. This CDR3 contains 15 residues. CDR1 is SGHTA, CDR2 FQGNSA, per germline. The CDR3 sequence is CASSLAGTFAYEQYF. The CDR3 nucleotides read TGTGCCAGCAGCCTAGCCGGGACTTTCGCATACGAGCAGTACTTC.

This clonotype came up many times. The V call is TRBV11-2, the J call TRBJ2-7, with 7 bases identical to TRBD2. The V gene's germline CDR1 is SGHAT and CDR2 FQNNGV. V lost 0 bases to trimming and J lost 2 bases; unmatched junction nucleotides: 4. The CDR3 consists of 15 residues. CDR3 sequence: CASSLEDAGAYEQYF. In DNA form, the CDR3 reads TGTGCCAGCAGCTTAGAGGACGCGGGGGCCTACGAGCAGTACTTC.

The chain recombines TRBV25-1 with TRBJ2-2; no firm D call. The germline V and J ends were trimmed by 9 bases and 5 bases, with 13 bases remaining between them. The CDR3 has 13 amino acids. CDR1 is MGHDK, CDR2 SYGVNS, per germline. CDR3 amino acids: CASSGPGTGELFF. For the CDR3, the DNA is TGTGCCAGTTCGGGCCCCGGAACCGGGGAGCTGTTTTTT. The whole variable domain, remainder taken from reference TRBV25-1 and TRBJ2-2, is EADIYQTPRYLVIGTGKKITLECSQTMGHDKMYWYQQDPGMELHLIHYSYGVNSTEKGDLSSESTVSRIRTEHFPLTLESARPSHTSQYLCASSGPGTGELFFGEGSRLTVL.

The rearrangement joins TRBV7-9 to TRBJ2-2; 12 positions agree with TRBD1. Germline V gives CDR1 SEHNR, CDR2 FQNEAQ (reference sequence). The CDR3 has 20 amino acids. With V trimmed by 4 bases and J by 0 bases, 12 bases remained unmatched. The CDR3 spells CASSSHLRDRGLTNTGELFF. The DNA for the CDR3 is TGTGCCAGCAGCTCCCACCTCCGGGACAGGGGGCTTACGAACACCGGGGAGCTGTTTTTT.

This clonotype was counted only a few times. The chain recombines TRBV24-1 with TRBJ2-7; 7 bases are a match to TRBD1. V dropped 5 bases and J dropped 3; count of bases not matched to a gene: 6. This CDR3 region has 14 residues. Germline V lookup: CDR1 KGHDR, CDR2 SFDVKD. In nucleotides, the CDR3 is TGTGCCACCAGTGGAGGGGGCGCGGGCTACGAGCAGTACTTC. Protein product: CATSGGGAGYEQYF.

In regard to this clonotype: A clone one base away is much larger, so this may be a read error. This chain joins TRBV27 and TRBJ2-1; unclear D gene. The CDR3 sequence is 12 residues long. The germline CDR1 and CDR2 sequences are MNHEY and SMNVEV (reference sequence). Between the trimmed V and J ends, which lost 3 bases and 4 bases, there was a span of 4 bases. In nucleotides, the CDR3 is TGTGCCAGCAGTTTGCCATACAATGAGCAGTTCTTC. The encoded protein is CASSLPYNEQFF.

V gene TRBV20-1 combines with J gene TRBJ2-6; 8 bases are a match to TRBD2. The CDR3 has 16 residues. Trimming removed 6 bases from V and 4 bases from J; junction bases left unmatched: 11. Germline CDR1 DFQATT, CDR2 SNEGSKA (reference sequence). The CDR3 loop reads CSAWLGGVRGANVLTF. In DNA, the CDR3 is TGCAGTGCCTGGCTCGGGGGGGTAAGAGGGGCCAACGTCCTGACTTTC.

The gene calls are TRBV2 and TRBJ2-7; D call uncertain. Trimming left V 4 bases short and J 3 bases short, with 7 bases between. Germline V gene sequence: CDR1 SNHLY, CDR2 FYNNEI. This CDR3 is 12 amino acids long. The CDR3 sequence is CASSALNYEQYF. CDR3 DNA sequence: TGTGCCAGCAGTGCACTGAACTACGAGCAGTACTTC.

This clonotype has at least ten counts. CDR3 sequence: CASSAGGGSSYNEQFF. The CDR3 nucleotides are TGTGCCAGCAGCGCAGGAGGGGGGAGCTCCTACAATGAGCAGTTCTTC. The chain has TRBV9 and TRBJ2-1, with D perhaps TRBD1 or TRBD2 (6 bases each). Trimming removed 3 bases from V and 0 bases from J, with 13 bases in between. This CDR3 is built from 16 residues. CDR1 is SGDLS, CDR2 YYNGEE, per germline.